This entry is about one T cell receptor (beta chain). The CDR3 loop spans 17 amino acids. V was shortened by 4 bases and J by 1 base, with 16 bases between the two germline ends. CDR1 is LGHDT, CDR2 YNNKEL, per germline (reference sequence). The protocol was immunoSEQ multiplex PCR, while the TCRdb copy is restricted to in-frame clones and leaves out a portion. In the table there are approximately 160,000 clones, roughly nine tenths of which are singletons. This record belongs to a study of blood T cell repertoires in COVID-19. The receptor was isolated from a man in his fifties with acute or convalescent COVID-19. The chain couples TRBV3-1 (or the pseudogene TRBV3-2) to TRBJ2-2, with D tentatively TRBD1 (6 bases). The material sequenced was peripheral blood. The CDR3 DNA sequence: TGTGCCAGCAGCCGCCCCTGGGGACAACAGAACACCGGGGAGCTGTTTTTT. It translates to CASSRPWGQQNTGELFF.